These 22 T cell receptor beta chains were sequenced from one sample in a study of T-cell reconstitution after alpha-beta-depleted transplantation in children. Researchers prepared the TCRbeta library using unique molecular identifiers, the study reports. TCRdb re-called the PCR reads through MiXCR, storing one row per CDR3 protein. The profile covers approximately 120,000 distinct CDR3 sequences, with roughly 10% appearing a single time and nearly 25% taken by the ten largest. This specimen consisted of PBMCs, mostly from graft donor cells, obtained 180 days after TCRalphabeta/CD19-depleted stem cell transplant. These TCRs come from a girl younger than two who had a stem cell transplant for combined immunodeficiency, so the T cells may come from the graft donor.

The sample holds a few counts of this clonotype. The chain couples TRBV5-5 to TRBJ2-7, with D possibly matching TRBD2 (7 bases). Deletions cut 6 bases from V and 0 bases from J, with 25 bases between. The CDR3 contains 18 residues. Looked up from germline, CDR1 is SGHKS and CDR2 is YYEKEE (reference sequence). The CDR3 DNA is TGTGCCAGCATCGCCCAGTCCGGGGGCGGGAGCGGCTCCTACGAGCAGTACTTC. This codes for CASIAQSGGGSGSYEQYF.

This rearrangement joins TRBV7-2 to TRBJ2-1; 8 bases agree with TRBD2. The J segment lost 5 bases and the V segment lost 1 base, leaving 7 bases of the junction unmatched. The CDR3 sequence is 16 residues long. Germline V lookup: CDR1 SGHTA, CDR2 FQGNSA. The CDR3 DNA sequence: TGTGCCAGCAGCTTAGGTAGGTCTAGCGGGCACAATGAGCAGTTCTTC. Amino acids: CASSLGRSSGHNEQFF.

V is TRBV20-1 and J is TRBJ2-3; D is ambiguous. Trimming cost V 8 bases and J 0 bases, with 12 bases left between them. Germline V gene data show CDR1 as DFQATT and CDR2 as SNEGSKA (reference sequence). This CDR3 contains 13 residues. The CDR3 region is CSPISGSTDTQYF. The CDR3 bases are TGCAGTCCCATCTCCGGGAGCACAGATACGCAGTATTTT.

The sample holds a few counts of this clonotype. The chain uses TRBV5-1 and TRBJ2-3; 7 nucleotides agree with TRBD1. The CDR3 has 14 amino acids. Germline V lookup: CDR1 SGHRS, CDR2 YFSETQ. The V and J ends lost 0 bases and 4 bases, in that order; junction bases with no gene match: 2. CDR3 amino acids: CASSLVTGADTQYF. The CDR3 DNA follows: TGCGCCAGCAGCTTGGTTACAGGGGCAGATACGCAGTATTTT.

This clonotype has more than one count but fewer than ten. The chain joins TRBV12-3 or TRBV12-4 to TRBJ2-3; TRBD1 might be the D (5 bases). The CDR3 totals 12 residues. Trimming left V 7 bases short and J 3 bases short, with 8 bases between. This CDR3 is CASTRGTDTQYF. The CDR3 nucleotides are TGTGCCAGCACAAGGGGAACAGATACGCAGTATTTT.

This clonotype has more than one count but fewer than ten. V is TRBV11-3 and J is TRBJ2-1; 8 bases map to TRBD2. The CDR3 contains 16 residues. The V and J ends lost 1 base and 3 bases, in that order; junction bases with no gene match: 5. Germline V CDR1 and CDR2: SGHNT, YENEEA. Here the CDR3 DNA reads TGTGCCAGCAGCTTAGTGAGCGGGAGTCACTACAATGAGCAGTTCTTC. This encodes CASSLVSGSHYNEQFF.

This clonotype appeared a few times. CDR3 residues: CASTSGAGVSRTGELFF. CDR3 coding DNA: TGTGCCAGCACCTCGGGGGCGGGGGTCTCGAGGACCGGGGAGCTGTTTTTT. The chain uses TRBV12-3 or TRBV12-4 and TRBJ2-2; perhaps TRBD2 as D (7 bases). This CDR3 region has 17 residues. Trimming stripped 7 bases from V and 5 bases from J, with 23 bases between.

J is TRBJ2-7 and V is TRBV5-1, with D perhaps TRBD1 (6 bases). Trimming removed 4 bases from V and 4 bases from J, with 15 bases in between. The CDR3 has 14 amino acids. From germline, CDR1 is SGHRS and CDR2 YFSETQ. CDR3 nucleotide sequence: TGCGCCAGCAGCCCACCGGGACAAGCGTACGAGCAGTACTTC. Residues: CASSPPGQAYEQYF.

This clonotype has only a few counts. This rearrangement joins TRBV12-3 or TRBV12-4 to TRBJ1-5; a weak D match, TRBD1 (6 bases). With 6 bases removed from V and 2 bases from J, the gap between germline ends came to 11 bases. The CDR3 totals 14 residues. The CDR3 spells CASSSGQRNQPQHF. The CDR3 DNA follows: TGTGCCAGCAGCTCTGGACAGCGCAATCAGCCCCAGCATTTT.

The V call is TRBV20-1, the J call TRBJ2-7; a weak D match, TRBD1 (6 bases). V dropped 4 bases and J dropped 2 bases, with 6 bases sitting between them. The CDR3 is 11 residues long. Looked up from germline, CDR1 is DFQATT and CDR2 is SNEGSKA (reference sequence). The DNA of the CDR3 is TGCAGTGCTAACAGGGCCTACGAGCAGTACTTC. This sequence encodes CSANRAYEQYF.

V is TRBV7-2 and J is TRBJ2-3; D unresolved. V gave up 5 bases and J gave up 2 bases, with 8 bases separating them. In germline, CDR1 is SGHTA, CDR2 FQGNSA. CDR3 length: 13 residues. The CDR3 reads CASSVAPTDTQYF. For the CDR3, the DNA is TGTGCCAGCAGCGTTGCCCCCACAGATACGCAGTATTTT.

The chain has TRBV10-3 and TRBJ2-7; TRBD2 aligns across 7 bases. This CDR3 contains 14 residues. Germline CDR1 and CDR2: ENHRY and SYGVKD. J gave up 3 bases and V 2 bases, and 4 bases lay outside the gene matches. The CDR3 loop is CAISEQAGLYEQYF. CDR3 coding DNA: TGTGCCATCAGTGAGCAAGCGGGACTCTACGAGCAGTACTTC.

This clonotype was seen a few times. This chain's CDR3 is CASIGRPNEQFF. CDR3 sequence (DNA): TGTGCCAGCATCGGCAGGCCCAATGAGCAGTTCTTC. The chain uses TRBV27 and TRBJ2-1; unclear D gene. This CDR3 is 12 amino acids long. V shed 7 bases and J shed 6 bases, with 10 bases lying between them. Germline assignment: CDR1 MNHEY and CDR2 SMNVEV (reference sequence).

V and J are TRBV18 and TRBJ1-2; tentative D call: TRBD1 (5 bases). Between the trimmed V and J ends, which lost 3 bases and 0 bases, there was a span of 11 bases. In germline, CDR1 is KGHSH, CDR2 LQKENI. The CDR3 is 15 amino acids. As DNA, the CDR3 is TGTGCCAGCTCACCGGAGGGACCGCCTAACTATGGCTACACCTTC. This gives the protein CASSPEGPPNYGYTF.

This clonotype was seen a few times. V gene TRBV29-1 combines with J gene TRBJ2-7; the D gene is possibly TRBD1 (5 bases). Trimming took 5 bases from V and 3 from J, leaving 14 bases between them. The CDR3 runs to 13 residues. From germline, CDR1 is SQVTM and CDR2 ANQGSEA. CDR3 sequence (DNA): TGCAGCGTTCAACAGCAGGGATTCTACGAGCAGTACTTC. Protein product: CSVQQQGFYEQYF.

This clonotype was picked up a small number of times. The gene calls are TRBV5-1 and TRBJ2-1, with D perhaps TRBD2 (5 bases). CDR1 is SGHRS and CDR2 is YFSETQ in the germline V gene. This CDR3 is built from 18 residues. The V end was cut by 3 bases, the J end by 1 base, with 20 bases between. The CDR3 bases are TGCGCCAGCAGCTCGGGATATGGTGCTTCGGGGTCCTACAATGAGCAGTTCTTC. The encoded protein is CASSSGYGASGSYNEQFF. Variable domain in full (rest from reference TRBV5-1 and TRBJ2-1): KAGVTQTPRYLIKTRGQQVTLSCSPISGHRSVSWYQQTPGQGLQFLFEYFSETQRNKGNFPGRFSGRQFSNSRSEMNVSTLELGDSALYLCASSSGYGASGSYNEQFFGPGTRLTVL.

The rearrangement links TRBV6-1 to TRBJ2-1; 11 bases line up with TRBD2. This CDR3 contains 16 residues. Germline V gene sequence: CDR1 MNHNS, CDR2 SASEGT. The ends lost 6 bases at V and 4 bases at J; junction bases unmatched: 8. The CDR3 is CASSLGLADKYNEQFF. As DNA, the CDR3 is TGTGCCAGCAGCTTGGGACTAGCGGATAAGTACAATGAGCAGTTCTTC.

The rearrangement links TRBV6-5 to TRBJ2-3; TRBD2 might be the D (5 bases). CDR3 length equals 15 residues. V shed 0 bases and J shed 4 bases, with 11 bases lying between them. Germline V CDR1 and CDR2: MNHEY, SVGAGI. In DNA form, the CDR3 reads TGTGCCAGCAGTTACTCCGGACTGCTGCCAGATACGCAGTATTTT. Translating it yields CASSYSGLLPDTQYF.

The V and J genes are TRBV10-2 and TRBJ2-2; 12 nucleotides align to TRBD2. This CDR3 is 14 amino acids long. In germline, CDR1 is WSHSY, CDR2 SAAADI. Trimming took 9 bases from V and 5 from J; bases not matched to a gene: 4. The CDR3 spells CASSGLAGTGELFF. In DNA, the CDR3 is TGCGCCAGTTCGGGACTAGCGGGTACCGGGGAGCTGTTTTTT.

Only a few counts were recorded for this clonotype. The V call is TRBV3-1, the J call TRBJ1-2, with TRBD1 matching 8 bases. V lost 4 bases and J lost 5; bases outside the gene matches: 3. This CDR3 has 13 amino acids. Germline assignment: CDR1 LGHDT and CDR2 YNNKEL (reference sequence). The chain's CDR3 is CASSLTGGYGYTF. Written as DNA, the CDR3 is TGTGCCAGCAGCCTAACAGGGGGGTATGGCTACACCTTC.

This chain uses TRBV19 with TRBJ2-2; 8 nucleotides match TRBD2. Germline V gene data show CDR1 as LNHDA and CDR2 as SQIVND (reference sequence). Trimming at V came to 6 bases and at J to 0 bases, leaving 6 bases not matched to a gene. The CDR3 extends over 16 amino acids. The CDR3 coding sequence is TGTGCCAGTAGAACACCGGGACTAGCGAACACCGGGGAGCTGTTTTTT. Translated, it gives CASRTPGLANTGELFF. Full variable domain (rest looked up from reference TRBV19 and TRBJ2-2): DGGITQSPKYLFRKEGQNVTLSCEQNLNHDAMYWYRQDPGQGLRLIYYSQIVNDFQKGDIAEGYSVSREKKESFPLTVTSAQKNPTAFYLCASRTPGLANTGELFFGEGSRLTVL.

V gene TRBV7-2 combines with J gene TRBJ2-1; TRBD2 matches 11 bases. With V trimmed by 5 bases and J by 4 bases, 7 bases remained unmatched. The CDR3 covers 16 residues. CDR1 is SGHTA and CDR2 is FQGNSA in the germline V gene. The DNA for the CDR3 is TGTGCCAGCAGCCTACCGACTAGCGGGATTTACAATGAGCAGTTCTTC. It translates to CASSLPTSGIYNEQFF.